Following are 8 T cell receptor beta chains from one sample sequenced in a study of T cells in localized non-small cell lung cancer. This table comes from immunoSEQ multiplex PCR, and its TCRdb copy is limited to in-frame clones, with some not included. Of about 2,200 clones in the sample, roughly 27% were seen once. The material was lung tumor tissue, obtained before any cancer treatment. These receptors originate from a woman aged 35 to 75 with stage III squamous cell lung carcinoma.

By share, this clone counts as large. CDR3 sequence: CASSVNVNSGQGLEQYF. The CDR3 DNA reads as TGTGCCAGCAGTGTAAATGTCAATTCGGGACAGGGCCTCGAGCAGTACTTC. This chain joins TRBV9 and TRBJ2-7; 9 bases are a match to TRBD1. Trimming cost V 5 bases and J 6 bases; bases outside gene matches: 18. The germline gives CDR1 SGDLS, CDR2 YYNGEE. This CDR3 spans 17 amino acids.

J is TRBJ2-1 and V is TRBV9, with 8 bases aligning to TRBD2. Germline CDR1 SGDLS, CDR2 YYNGEE. V shed 0 bases and J 3 bases; nucleotides not matched to a gene: 5. The CDR3 totals 16 residues. CDR3 in DNA: TGTGCCAGCAGCGTAGTGGGTAGCGGGGACTACAATGAGCAGTTCTTC. Protein sequence: CASSVVGSGDYNEQFF.

The chain links TRBV11-3 to TRBJ2-3, with TRBD2 matching 14 bases. Germline loops: CDR1 SGHNT, CDR2 YENEEA. The CDR3 covers 16 residues. V shed 6 bases, J shed 2 bases, and the junction held 4 bases outside the gene matches. This chain's CDR3 is CASSWTSGRYTDTQYF. The DNA of the CDR3 is TGTGCCAGCAGTTGGACTAGCGGGAGGTACACAGATACGCAGTATTTT.

This clone was seen only a few times. V gene TRBV11-3 combines with J gene TRBJ1-2; 9 bases align to TRBD1. Trimming took 5 bases from V and 2 from J; bases not matched to a gene: 12. Germline-derived CDR1 and CDR2 are SGHNT and YENEEA. The CDR3 has 17 residues. The CDR3 region is CASSPYSAGTGNYGYTF. Written as DNA, the CDR3 is TGTGCCAGCAGCCCCTATTCCGCGGGGACAGGGAACTATGGCTACACCTTC.

V gene TRBV30 combines with J gene TRBJ2-3; tentative D call: TRBD2 (6 bases). V gave up 0 bases and J gave up 6 bases, with 13 bases separating them. CDR3 length: 14 residues. Germline-derived CDR1 and CDR2 are GTSNPN and SVGIG (reference sequence). The CDR3 here is CAWSVLAGLDTQYF. The CDR3 DNA sequence: TGTGCCTGGAGTGTACTCGCGGGGCTTGATACGCAGTATTTT.

The chain has TRBV30 and TRBJ1-5; no definite D call. Germline V CDR1 and CDR2: GTSNPN, SVGIG (reference sequence). The V gene lost 2 bases and the J gene lost 5 bases, with 13 bases spanning the gap. This CDR3 contains 14 residues. Here the CDR3 DNA reads TGTGCCTGGAGTAGAGGGAATGCAGATCAGCCCCAGCATTTT. Its protein product is CAWSRGNADQPQHF.

This chain connects TRBV9 to TRBJ1-1; TRBD1 agrees at 7 bases. The CDR3 extends over 13 amino acids. CDR1 and CDR2 (germline): SGDLS, YYNGEE. The trim removed 4 bases at V and 3 bases at J, leaving 3 bases unmatched. The CDR3 nucleotides read TGTGCCAGCAGCAGAACAGGGGACACTGAAGCTTTCTTT. This sequence encodes CASSRTGDTEAFF.

This clone was observed a handful of times. V is TRBV7-5 and J is TRBJ2-7; the tabulated D call, TRBD1, remains unverified against the DNA. TRBV7-5 is noted as a pseudogene. The CDR3 extends over 15 amino acids. The CDR3 nucleotides are TGTGCCAGCAGCTTACGGGGACAGCTCACCTACGAGCAGTACTTC. Translation gives CASSLRGQLTYEQYF.